This entry concerns a single TCR beta chain. Its specificity is unknown. PCR used 60 Vbeta primers and 13 Jbeta primers. Sequencing was performed with immunoSEQ multiplex PCR; in TCRdb, only in-frame clones are kept and a portion is missing. The sample comprises about 200,000 clones, about 81% of which are singletons, and approximately 1.8% rests with the top ten. The record originates from a study of cytomegalovirus exposure and HLA in healthy donors. Study-wide results and caveats: The study carried out a later analysis of TCR beta sequences. It associated 15,000 to 20,000 of them with specific HLA alleles at a false discovery rate of 0.05. The presence/absence work took it that sequencing depth was about the same across donors. According to reports, the classifier identified cytomegalovirus status with high specificity and sensitivity.

The CDR3 runs to 15 residues. V gave up 5 bases and J gave up 0 bases, with 14 bases separating them. Germline CDR1 is SGHTA and CDR2 is FQGNSA. This sequence was found in a man aged 18 to 35 in good health and CMV-seronegative. Sequencing was carried out using PBMCs. The V call is TRBV7-2, the J call TRBJ2-7; D gene unclear. The CDR3 coding sequence is TGTGCCAGCAGCGTACGCCACTCCCTCTCCTACGAGCAGTACTTC. It specifies CASSVRHSLSYEQYF.